This T cell receptor (beta chain) was found in a study of T cell responses to AZD1222 COVID-19 vaccine. Points from the study as a whole: Most donors were white British, females outnumbered males, and clonal diversity was possibly underestimated.

Assay: immunoSEQ multiplex PCR; the TCRdb copy retains only in-frame clones and omits some. The sample yields more than 100,000 clones, over 75% seen once. V gave up 3 bases and J gave up 8 bases, with 19 bases separating them. Germline V CDR1 and CDR2: LGHDT, YNNKEL (reference sequence). There are 15 residues in the CDR3. Turning to this clone: What it binds is not known.

The sequencing used peripheral blood, collected on day 0 of AZD1222 vaccination. The origin of this receptor is an adult in good health. This chain joins TRBV3-1 (or the pseudogene TRBV3-2) and TRBJ1-2; D is possibly TRBD1 (6 bases). The CDR3 region is CASSQNWGPSRGYTF. The DNA of the CDR3 is TGTGCCAGCAGCCAGAACTGGGGGCCTTCTAGAGGCTACACCTTC.